The rows below give T cell receptor beta chains drawn from one sample of a study of blood T cell repertoires in COVID-19. TCRdb's table, derived via immunoSEQ multiplex PCR, lists solely in-frame clones and lacks some. This sample has about 440,000 clones, with less than 95% found just once. Specimen: PBMCs or T cells enriched from blood (not recorded which). The receptors derive from a young man who had recovered from COVID-19. Both conserved end residues are part of each CDR3. Fields, in order: clone size, J gene, V gene, D gene, CDR3 DNA, CDR3 protein. D genes are given only for firm matches. The size of a clone is reported for some rows only, either as once, few or many, or as a class for expanded clones.

clone_size: -; j_call: TRBJ2-4; v_call: TRBV18; d_call: -; cdr3_nt: TGTGCCAGCTCACCAGCATTACTAGCCAAAAACATTCAGTACTTC; cdr3_aa: CASSPALLAKNIQYF
clone_size: -; j_call: TRBJ1-5; v_call: TRBV2; d_call: TRBD1; cdr3_nt: TGTGCCAGCAGCCTGGGGACAGCCCGGCAGCCCCAGCATTTT; cdr3_aa: CASSLGTARQPQHF
clone_size: -; j_call: TRBJ1-5; v_call: TRBV7-9; d_call: TRBD1; cdr3_nt: TGTGCCAGCAGCTCCGGACAGGCCAGCAATCAGCCCCAGCATTTT; cdr3_aa: CASSSGQASNQPQHF
clone_size: -; j_call: TRBJ1-3; v_call: TRBV30; d_call: -; cdr3_nt: TGTGCCTGGAAGGGGGATTCCACCTCTGGAAACACCATATATTTT; cdr3_aa: CAWKGDSTSGNTIYF
clone_size: -; j_call: TRBJ1-2; v_call: TRBV29-1; d_call: TRBD1; cdr3_nt: TGCAGCGTTATGACAGGGGGTCGTGAAGGCTACACCTTC; cdr3_aa: CSVMTGGREGYTF
clone_size: -; j_call: TRBJ1-2; v_call: TRBV13; d_call: TRBD1; cdr3_nt: TGTGCCAGCAGCTCAAGGACAGGGTCCGATTATGGCTACACCTTC; cdr3_aa: CASSSRTGSDYGYTF
clone_size: -; j_call: TRBJ1-5; v_call: TRBV28; d_call: TRBD1; cdr3_nt: TGTGCCAGCAGTTCCGGACAGGGTAGTGAGCCCCAGCATTTT; cdr3_aa: CASSSGQGSEPQHF
clone_size: few; j_call: TRBJ1-5; v_call: TRBV6-6; d_call: -; cdr3_nt: TGTGCCAGCAGTTCTGGCAATCAGCCCCAGCATTTT; cdr3_aa: CASSSGNQPQHF
clone_size: -; j_call: TRBJ1-1; v_call: TRBV7-8; d_call: TRBD1; cdr3_nt: TGTGCCAGCAGCGCCCGGACAGGGATGAACACTGAAGCTTTCTTT; cdr3_aa: CASSARTGMNTEAFF
clone_size: -; j_call: TRBJ1-2; v_call: TRBV14; d_call: -; cdr3_nt: TGTGCCAGCAGCCAAGGAGTGAACTCTAACTATGGCTACACCTTC; cdr3_aa: CASSQGVNSNYGYTF
clone_size: -; j_call: TRBJ2-1; v_call: TRBV5-5; d_call: -; cdr3_nt: TGTGCCAGCAGCTTTCCAGGGATCAATGAGCAGTTCTTC; cdr3_aa: CASSFPGINEQFF
clone_size: -; j_call: TRBJ2-5; v_call: TRBV12-3/TRBV12-4; d_call: -; cdr3_nt: TGTGCCAGCACTCTTCTATCCGAGGGGACCCAGTACTTC; cdr3_aa: CASTLLSEGTQYF
clone_size: -; j_call: TRBJ2-7; v_call: TRBV27; d_call: TRBD2; cdr3_nt: TGTGCCAGCAAGAGGGGACTAGCGGGAGACTCCTACGAGCAGTACTTC; cdr3_aa: CASKRGLAGDSYEQYF
clone_size: -; j_call: TRBJ1-5; v_call: TRBV10-3; d_call: -; cdr3_nt: TGTGCCATCAGTGTCTCCCCCGGGGAACCCCAGCATTTT; cdr3_aa: CAISVSPGEPQHF
clone_size: -; j_call: TRBJ1-2; v_call: TRBV5-6; d_call: -; cdr3_nt: TGTGCCAGCAGCGCACCAGCAGGGCCCTTGTATGGCTACACCTTC; cdr3_aa: CASSAPAGPLYGYTF
clone_size: -; j_call: TRBJ1-1; v_call: TRBV4-1; d_call: -; cdr3_nt: TGCGCCAGCAGCCAAGATTTGGAGGGGTTGAACACTGAAGCTTTCTTT; cdr3_aa: CASSQDLEGLNTEAFF
clone_size: -; j_call: TRBJ2-7; v_call: TRBV29-1; d_call: TRBD1; cdr3_nt: TGCAGCGCCGGACAGGGGACGGGGTCCTACGAGCAGTACTTC; cdr3_aa: CSAGQGTGSYEQYF
clone_size: -; j_call: TRBJ2-5; v_call: TRBV2; d_call: -; cdr3_nt: TGTGCCAGCAGTGAAGCGCTGTCTGGCGGAGCACAAGAGACCCAGTACTTC; cdr3_aa: CASSEALSGGAQETQYF
clone_size: -; j_call: TRBJ2-3; v_call: TRBV3-1/TRBV3-2; d_call: TRBD2; cdr3_nt: TGTGCCAGCAGCCAATTGGGACTAGCGGGCACAGATACGCAGTATTTT; cdr3_aa: CASSQLGLAGTDTQYF
clone_size: once; j_call: TRBJ1-4; v_call: TRBV2; d_call: TRBD1; cdr3_nt: TGTGCCAGCTCTAGGGACAGAGGTGAAAAACTGTTTTTT; cdr3_aa: CASSRDRGEKLFF
clone_size: -; j_call: TRBJ1-3; v_call: TRBV7-6; d_call: -; cdr3_nt: TGTGCCAGCAGCCCGCGTGACTACTCTGGAAACACCATATATTTT; cdr3_aa: CASSPRDYSGNTIYF
clone_size: -; j_call: TRBJ2-1; v_call: TRBV5-1; d_call: TRBD2; cdr3_nt: TGCGCCAGCAGCTTGGGGGGACTAGCGGGTAATGAGCAGTTCTTC; cdr3_aa: CASSLGGLAGNEQFF
clone_size: -; j_call: TRBJ2-1; v_call: TRBV2; d_call: TRBD1; cdr3_nt: TGTGCCAGCCGGGACAGCTTCAATGAGCAGTTCTTC; cdr3_aa: CASRDSFNEQFF
clone_size: -; j_call: TRBJ1-4; v_call: TRBV7-6; d_call: TRBD1; cdr3_nt: TGTGCCAGCAGCTTAGGACAGGGGAAGGCTAATGAAAAACTGTTTTTT; cdr3_aa: CASSLGQGKANEKLFF
clone_size: -; j_call: TRBJ1-3; v_call: TRBV21-1; d_call: -; cdr3_nt: TGTGCCAGCAGCAAAGCTATCTCTGGAAACACCATATATTTT; cdr3_aa: CASSKAISGNTIYF
clone_size: once; j_call: TRBJ1-1; v_call: TRBV27; d_call: TRBD1; cdr3_nt: TGTGCCAGCAGTCCGAATCAACAGACAGGGTACACTGAAGCTTTCTTT; cdr3_aa: CASSPNQQTGYTEAFF
clone_size: once; j_call: TRBJ1-1; v_call: TRBV3-1/TRBV3-2; d_call: TRBD1; cdr3_nt: TGTGCCAGCAGCCACGACAGGGGGTATGAAAACACTGAAGCTTTCTTT; cdr3_aa: CASSHDRGYENTEAFF